This T cell receptor (beta chain) derives from a study of blood T cells in healthy people across ages. CDR1 and CDR2 from the germline V gene are SGHTS and YDEGEE. Trimming took 4 bases from V and 8 from J, leaving 10 bases between them. CDR3 length equals 12 residues. This clonotype was seen only once. Through a sample-barcoded 5' primer and a J-beta primer mix, a second PCR was run for about 6 to 12 cycles. TCRdb re-called the 5' RACE reads through MiXCR, storing one row per CDR3 protein. Among about 1.6 million distinct CDR3 sequences listed, around 36% were seen once. Each individual donor underwent a draw of ten milliliters of peripheral blood.

J is TRBJ2-1 and V is TRBV5-8, with D perhaps TRBD2 (5 bases). The sequence came from a woman in her 30s in good health. Source material: blood. This CDR3 is CASSQEADEQFF. CDR3 bases: TGTGCCAGCAGCCAGGAGGCGGATGAGCAGTTCTTC.